Listed below are T cell receptor beta chains from one sample, sequenced in a study of blood T cell repertoires in COVID-19. This table comes from immunoSEQ multiplex PCR, and its TCRdb copy is limited to in-frame clones, with some not included. The sample includes about 300,000 clones, 89% seen only once; the top ten take nearly 6.5%. Material: peripheral blood. The receptors here all came from a man in his late teens or twenties who had recovered from COVID-19. Both conserved end residues are part of each CDR3. Fields, in order: D gene, V gene, J gene, CDR3 protein. A D gene is named only where the DNA matches it firmly.

>TRBD2|TRBV9|TRBJ2-1
CASSGGTSGSSYNEQFF
>TRBD2|TRBV5-1|TRBJ2-5
CASMQSSGVTETQYF
>-|TRBV7-9|TRBJ1-5
CASSPASGGNQPQHF
>TRBD2|TRBV9|TRBJ2-1
CASSVGGSGSAEQFF
>TRBD1|TRBV10-3|TRBJ1-2
CAISETGQGIYGYTF
>TRBD2|TRBV7-9|TRBJ2-7
CASSLVGLAGGREQYF
>-|TRBV19|TRBJ1-5
CASSIDSGRNQPQHF
>TRBD2|TRBV4-1|TRBJ2-5
CASSQVLRDYGETQYF
>-|TRBV7-9|TRBJ2-2
CASSPRASDTGELFF
>-|TRBV18|TRBJ1-5
CASSPIGQEGNQPQHF
>-|TRBV11-3|TRBJ2-1
CASKGRGNEQFF
>TRBD1|TRBV18|TRBJ2-6
CASSHRGRGEGSGANVLTF
>TRBD1|TRBV29-1|TRBJ1-2
CSVGTTGISGYTF
>TRBD1|TRBV2|TRBJ2-7
CASSEAIGQGGLKEYF
>-|TRBV2|TRBJ1-1
CASSFLDTEAFF
>TRBD2|TRBV25-1|TRBJ2-1
CASSDTSGRPDEQFF
>-|TRBV3-1/TRBV3-2|TRBJ1-2
CASSQQGYYYGYTF
>-|TRBV18|TRBJ1-1
CASSTGGYTEAFF
>TRBD1|TRBV4-2|TRBJ1-2
CASSQDRPSYGYTF
>TRBD1|TRBV6-2/TRBV6-3|TRBJ1-5
CASSYSTGSYSNQPQHF
>-|TRBV7-2|TRBJ1-3
CASSLRDIGNTIYF
>TRBD1|TRBV28|TRBJ2-7
CASSLLGQGNSYEQYF
>-|TRBV23-1|TRBJ1-5
CASSLESSNQPQHF
>-|TRBV30|TRBJ2-3
CAWSPGGTDTQYF
>TRBD2|TRBV7-9|TRBJ2-5
CASSSRNGGEGRETQYF
>TRBD2|TRBV10-3|TRBJ2-7
CAISDGTTSYEQYF
>TRBD2|TRBV9|TRBJ2-1
CASSASGLAGEVRLREQFF
>TRBD1|TRBV7-9|TRBJ2-2
CASSLKQGVRGELFF
>TRBD1|TRBV19|TRBJ2-7
CASKFLGDSQQYF
>TRBD1|TRBV10-1|TRBJ2-7
CARRTGGIDEQYF
>TRBD2|TRBV15|TRBJ2-1
CATSRLSGVYNEQFF
>-|TRBV7-9|TRBJ1-4
CASSLQPEFSVKLFF
>TRBD1|TRBV27|TRBJ1-4
CASSQSDRGGEKLFF
>TRBD1|TRBV6-5|TRBJ1-2
CASSPGQLGLYGYTF
>-|TRBV19|TRBJ1-1
CASMGRDSAFF
>TRBD1|TRBV4-3|TRBJ1-2
CASRRQGVEGYTF
>-|TRBV11-1|TRBJ2-7
CASSLDWGPAYEQYF
>-|TRBV10-3|TRBJ2-2
CAISEWGGGNTGELFF
>TRBD1|TRBV7-6|TRBJ1-2
CASSPGQDYGYTF
>TRBD2|TRBV7-9|TRBJ2-7
CAGGKSSYEQYF
>TRBD2|TRBV7-9|TRBJ2-2
CASSPRMAKRGGGAGELFF
>-|TRBV6-5|TRBJ1-1
CASRFRRDTEAFF
>TRBD2|TRBV7-9|TRBJ2-1
CASSSWREGGDEQFF
>TRBD2|TRBV4-3|TRBJ2-1
CASSQGLTGDGRDEQFF
>-|TRBV21-1|TRBJ2-7
CASSKWRGRYEQYF